The 2 T cell receptor beta chains below come from one sample, sequenced in a study of naive and memory T cell subsets. Both TRBC1 and TRBC2 were covered by a beta constant-region primer of two equimolar oligonucleotides. TCRdb independently ran MiXCR on the UMI-ligation and nested PCR reads; one entry per CDR3 protein. The sample shows 140,000 to 150,000 distinct CDR3 sequences, about a sixth of them seen only once. The source material was naive CD4+ T cells from blood. The receptors derive from a human donor in good health.

This clonotype was counted a few times. The chain uses TRBV5-4 and TRBJ2-7, with 11 bases lining up with TRBD1. The junction had 2 bases not matched to a gene; V was cut back by 4 bases and J by 2 bases. This CDR3 is built from 14 residues. Germline values: CDR1 SGHNT, CDR2 YYREEE (reference sequence). In DNA, the CDR3 is TGTGCCAGCAGCCAGGGACAGGGGGCCTACGAGCAGTACTTC. This translates into CASSQGQGAYEQYF.

The chain couples TRBV5-1 to TRBJ1-6; D uncertain. Germline V gives CDR1 SGHRS, CDR2 YFSETQ. The CDR3 covers 16 residues. The V gene lost 0 bases and the J gene lost 3 bases, with 10 bases spanning the gap. The CDR3 DNA follows: TGCGCCAGCAGCTTGGGAACACGGCACTATAATTCACCCCTCCACTTT. This codes for CASSLGTRHYNSPLHF.